This T cell receptor (beta chain) was retrieved from a study of CD8+CD57+ T cells in acquired aplastic anemia. About the study: Recorded DNA amounts for sorted CD4+ and CD8+ cells had an average of approximately 3 ug. Healthy-donor CD4+ cells averaged approximately 9.8 million reads.

Turning to this clonotype: What it binds is unknown. One junction end disagrees with the germline gene, perhaps due to a read error.

General observations from the study: Controls did not differ significantly from patients in CD8+ Simpson's diversity. The number of CD8+ CDR3 sequences shared by patients and controls was twenty-nine.

The CDR3 runs 16 residues. Germline assignment: CDR1 LGHNA and CDR2 YSLEER. Both TCR beta VDJ combination and CDR3 sequence profiling were carried out. Genomic DNA was the template for this profiling. One entry per CDR3 protein results from TCRdb running MiXCR on the reads. This sample has 90,000 to 130,000 distinct CDR3 sequences, with approximately 49% found just once. The chain has TRBV4-3 and TRBJ1-2; the D gene is possibly TRBD1 (6 bases). The sample was sorted CD4+, CD8+, or CD8+CD57+ T cells (not recorded which) from PBMCs. The TCR comes from a human donor in good health, serving as a control. The CDR3 is CVSSQGIAGAGYGYTF. The DNA of the CDR3 is TGCGTCAGCAGCCAAGGAATAGCAGGGGCCGGCTATGGCTACACCTTC.